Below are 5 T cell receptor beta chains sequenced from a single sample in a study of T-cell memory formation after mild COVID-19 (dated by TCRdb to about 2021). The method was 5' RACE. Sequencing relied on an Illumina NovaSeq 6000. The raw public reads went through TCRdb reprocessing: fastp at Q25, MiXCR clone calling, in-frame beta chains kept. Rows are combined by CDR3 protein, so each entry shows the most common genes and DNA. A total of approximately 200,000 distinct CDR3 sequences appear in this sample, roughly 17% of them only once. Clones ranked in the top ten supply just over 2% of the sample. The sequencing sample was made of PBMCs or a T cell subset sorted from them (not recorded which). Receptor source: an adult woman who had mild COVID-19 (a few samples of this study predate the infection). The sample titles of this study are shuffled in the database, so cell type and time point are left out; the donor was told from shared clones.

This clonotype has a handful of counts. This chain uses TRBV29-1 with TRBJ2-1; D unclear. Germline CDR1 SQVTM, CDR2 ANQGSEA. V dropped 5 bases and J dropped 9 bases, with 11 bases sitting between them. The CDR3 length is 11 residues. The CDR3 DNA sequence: TGCAGCGTTACCCCCAAGAGTGAGCAGTTCTTC. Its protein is CSVTPKSEQFF.

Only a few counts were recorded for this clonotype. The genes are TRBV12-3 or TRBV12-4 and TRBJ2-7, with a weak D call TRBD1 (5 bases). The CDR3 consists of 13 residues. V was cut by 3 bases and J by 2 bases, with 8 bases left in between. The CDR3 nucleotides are TGTGCCAGCAGTTTCCAGGGCACCTACGAGCAGTACTTC. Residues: CASSFQGTYEQYF.

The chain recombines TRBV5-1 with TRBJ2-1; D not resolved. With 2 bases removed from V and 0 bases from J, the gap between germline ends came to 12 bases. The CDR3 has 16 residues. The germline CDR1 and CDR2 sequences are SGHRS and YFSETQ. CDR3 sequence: CASSFEGSYSYNEQFF. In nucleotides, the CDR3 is TGCGCCAGCAGCTTTGAAGGGTCTTACTCCTACAATGAGCAGTTCTTC. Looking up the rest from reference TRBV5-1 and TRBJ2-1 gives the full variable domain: KAGVTQTPRYLIKTRGQQVTLSCSPISGHRSVSWYQQTPGQGLQFLFEYFSETQRNKGNFPGRFSGRQFSNSRSEMNVSTLELGDSALYLCASSFEGSYSYNEQFFGPGTRLTVL.

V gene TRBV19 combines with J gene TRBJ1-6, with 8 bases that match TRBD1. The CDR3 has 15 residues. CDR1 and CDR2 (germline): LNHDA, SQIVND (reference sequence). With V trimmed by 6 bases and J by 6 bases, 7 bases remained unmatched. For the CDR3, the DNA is TGTGCCAGTAGACAAGACAGGGGTTCTAATTCACCCCTCCACTTT. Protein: CASRQDRGSNSPLHF.

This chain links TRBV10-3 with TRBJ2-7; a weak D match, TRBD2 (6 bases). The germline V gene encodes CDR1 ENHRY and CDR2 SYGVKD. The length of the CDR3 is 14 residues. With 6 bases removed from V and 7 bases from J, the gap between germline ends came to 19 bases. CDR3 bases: TGTGCCATCAGAAATGATGGGAGTGGGAGGGAGCAGTACTTC. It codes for CAIRNDGSGREQYF.